This T cell receptor beta chain is from a study of blood T cell repertoires in COVID-19 (dated by TCRdb to between 2020 and 2021). About the full investigation: Samples from collaborators originated in the United States, Italy and Spain and spanned both the acute and convalescent phases of COVID-19. Subjects who had been exposed to COVID-19, were actively infected with it, or had recovered from it provided the deeply sampled blood TCRbeta repertoires that made up the dataset. The samples were drawn from the first 160 participants of the ongoing ImmuneRACE study and from 1,200 or so subjects provided by 6 global collaborators. The repertoires were released in a freely available public database meant as a resource for research on the immune response to SARS-CoV-2. Where available, HLA class I and class II types were taken from metadata supplied by the sample provider and were not determined by assay-based typing. The prospective study material was composed of cDNA or gDNA derived from T cells, B-cell-depleted T cells, or PBMCs. Sample metadata almost always included a de-identified subject ID, COVID-19 status, age in years and sex. What the authors observed across the whole study: Clinical and demographic metadata were provided uncurated, with the amount varying by source and participant.

TCRbeta CDR3 regions were amplified from genomic DNA by means of the immunoSEQ Assay, a bias-controlled multiplex PCR. Under the source paper's analysis protocol: Nucleated cell counts per sample were estimated from amplification of reference gene primers within the assay. To quantify the absolute abundance of each unique TCRbeta CDR3 rearrangement, sequence reads were collapsed and filtered. For each sample, productive Simpson clonality was calculated as the square root of Simpson's diversity index across productive rearrangements. Not all clones reach the TCRdb copy of this immuneACCESS table, which keeps in-frame sequences only. Checked studies attribute under half of the gap to unresolved V genes and leave the rest unexplained. That table is the source of V, J and clone size, and D and trimming were worked out from the DNA. This sample holds around 250,000 clones; approximately 77% were observed only once. In total, the top ten clones hold around 3.2% of the sample.

The V end loses 5 bases and the J end loses 4 bases, and a stretch of 23 bases separates them. CDR1 and CDR2 (SGHAT, FQNNGV) derive from the germline V gene. Its CDR3 holds 17 amino acids, cysteine through phenylalanine. The CDR3 DNA has 51 bases and is translated from base 1. The collaborating institutions used their own protocols to collect whole blood in K2EDTA tubes. For TCRbeta analysis, collaborators shipped samples in one of three forms: frozen whole blood, isolated PBMCs, or DNA extracted from either of those sample types. A note on this clone: It lacks a known antigen. The input lacks base qualities; no much larger clone sits a single base away.

The rearranged chain carries TRBV11-2 and TRBJ1-2, with TRBD1 perhaps the D gene, on 6 matching bases. Sequencing was performed on peripheral blood. The source of this sequence is a woman aged 18-29 years with acute or convalescent COVID-19. The sequenced DNA: TGTGCCAGCAGCGCGTCAGGGGCCGCCGCCCCTATCTATGGCTACACCTTC. This codes for CASSASGAAAPIYGYTF.